This record concerns one T cell receptor beta chain sequence. Only a few counts were recorded for this clone. No antigen is known for it. No per-base quality is available; no much larger clone lies one base away. The cohort was made up of 500 to 800 healthy bone marrow donors. All cohort members were sampled while nominally healthy, although unrecorded immune exposures were likely present. The donor was CMV seropositive and was included in the group of about 290 seropositive cohort members. Every donor gave a peripheral blood sample, and the peripheral blood mononuclear cells from that sample were used for TCR beta sequencing. Genomic DNA was extracted from the blood cell samples with the Qiagen DNeasy Blood Extraction Kit. V lost 7 bases and J lost 3 bases; the stretch between them is 12 bases long. Based on the germline V gene, the CDR1 and CDR2 sequences are SNHLY and FYNNEI. Including cysteine and phenylalanine, the CDR3 has 13 amino acids. The DNA shown is the 39-base CDR3, in frame from base 1.

The source of the sample is a study of cytomegalovirus exposure and HLA in healthy donors (dated by TCRdb to between 2016 and 2019). In terms of the full investigation: In an earlier analysis of roughly 590 of the donors, less than 350 Gb of sequence data and 90 million to 120 million unique TCR beta sequences from about 179 million T cells were reported. Around 300 gigabases of sequencing data and tens of millions of unique TCR sequences were included in an early release covering roughly 700 HLA-typed donors. Among the approximately 400 genotyped donors, around 81% belonged to the genetic ancestry cluster associated with self-reported Caucasian donors. The aim of the study was to test whether cataloging public T cell receptors could identify signatures of past pathogen exposure. The study used immunosequencing to profile the T cell repertoires of under 700 subjects and linked those repertoires to cytomegalovirus serostatus. Along with the roughly 670-subject first cohort, a separate validation cohort of over a hundred different subjects was used. High-throughput TCR immunosequencing, statistical association of individual TCRs with disease status, and machine learning were combined to predict cytomegalovirus infection status. In a later analysis, previously published TCR beta repertoires from about 670 donors were re-analyzed and high-resolution HLA genotyping was added so that TCR occurrence patterns could be studied. The later analysis used no new phenotypic data to find candidate immune exposures, relying instead on TCR beta sequences and their occurrence across donors. In an earlier analysis of roughly 600 of the donors, high-throughput TCR beta sequencing was used to judge whether each TCR beta V gene segment behaved as functional or pseudogenic. Donor age, sex, ethnicity and CMV serostatus were collected together with the repertoire data. A later genetic analysis used genome-wide SNP genotypes for about 55% of the 666 donors, treating that subset as a discovery cohort. All discovery cohort repertoires had been generated on a single sequencing platform. HLA typing covered class I and class II loci at four-digit resolution. Typing coverage varied by locus: 629-630 donors for A, B, C, DRB1 and DQB1; approximately 520 for DQA1; 600 to 610 for DPA1; under 490 for DPB1. Several DR-DQ haplotypes were handled as single units for association and clustering because linkage in the cohort was strong. Among about 400 genotyped donors of the cohort, an average of around 250,000 unique TCR beta nucleotide sequences was sequenced per donor, of which 15% to 20% were non-productive.

Points the paper makes about the study in general: A further reported finding was that TCR beta sequences accurately predicted the HLA-A and HLA-B alleles for most subjects in the first cohort. In a later genetic analysis, a missense DCLRE1C variant was associated with V-gene and J-gene trimming of TCR beta chains, and the association was replicated in an independent cohort. In a later analysis, several top co-occurrence clusters were reported to appear linked to parvovirus B19, influenza, CMV and Epstein-Barr virus. According to the authors, the approach could potentially be generalized to other disease states and immunological phenotypes. Assigning TCR associations to individual alleles was difficult when HLA alleles, especially DR and DQ, strongly co-occurred. The study gave a list of under 200 TCR beta chains associated with cytomegalovirus. Most TCR sequences were seen in very few donors, while some public TCRs were found in many individuals. In a later analysis, most CMV-associated TCR beta chains were found to appear HLA-restricted, with HLA associations seemingly driven largely by CMV exposure. Compared with the roughly 700-donor mean, donors in an Asian-associated ancestry cluster had fewer N-insertions in productive TCRs, according to a later genetic analysis. At a false discovery rate of 0.05, a later analysis linked some 17,000 TCR beta sequences to specific HLA alleles. A later analysis found that HLA-associated TCR beta chains were more clonally expanded and had lower generation probabilities than equally common non-associated chains. Because the 87-base-pair reads could not distinguish some IMGT-functional V segments, including TRBV6-2 and TRBV6-3, those segments were excluded. Broadly in line with IMGT annotations, most TCR beta V segments showed up in productive rearrangements about 87% or about 30% of the time in an earlier analysis of 450 to 600 of the donors. Because some donors lacked HLA typing at each locus, the association tests relied only on the typed subset. Presence/absence analyses assumed roughly uniform sequencing depth across donors, an assumption that may not hold. Because counts were too low, roughly 16 rarely observed V segments, including chromosome 9 orphons, were excluded from the earlier analysis of around 640 of the donors. The sequencing pipeline was judged likely to have produced a cluster of highly shared sequence variants as a technical artifact. Correlated functional status among segregating V segments might be attributable to linkage disequilibrium, but an unknown experimental factor could not be ruled out. The cohort was sequenced for TCR beta chains only, and without alpha or paired-chain data the features that could be detected were limited. The only immune exposure information available for the cohort was CMV serostatus. In both the original and validation cohorts, the classifier was reported to diagnose cytomegalovirus status with high specificity and sensitivity. A later analysis found that TCR association rates varied across HLA loci, with DRB1 alleles showing the most associated TCRs and HLA-C alleles the fewest. In vitro tests confirmed that a few of the cytomegalovirus-associated TCR beta chains recognize cytomegalovirus antigens.

The library was produced with the immunoSEQ multiplex PCR assay. For the multiplex PCR, a mixture combining 60 forward primers for TCR Vbeta segments and 13 reverse primers for TCR Jbeta segments was used. The CDR3 region of rearranged TCR beta genes was amplified from genomic DNA by a multiplex PCR assay. The amplified TCR beta libraries were sequenced on the Illumina HiSeq System as 87-base-pair reads. In the paper's pipeline: In a later analysis, approximately 74 million unique TCR beta chains were counted across the approximately 640 repertoires, and around 10 million of these chains were shared by at least two donors. A nearest-neighbor algorithm error-corrected the raw reads and collapsed the reads into unique sequences, merging closely related sequences to remove PCR and sequencing errors. To assign V, D and J gene segments, CDR3 sequences were aligned to IMGT reference sequences. For a sequence to be retained, a match of at least six nucleotides to both a V gene segment and a J gene segment was required. A rearrangement was called productive if the CDR3 had no stop codons and remained in frame with V and J, and every other rearrangement was called non-productive. CDR3 was defined by IMGT convention, running from the second conserved V-encoded cysteine to the conserved J-encoded phenylalanine. Sequences without an unambiguous match to a single V gene segment were excluded from the earlier analysis of about 600 of the donors. An earlier analysis of just under 600 of the donors called V segments functional above 56.7% productive rearrangements and segregating when the between-donor standard deviation exceeded 5%. A statistical classification framework was developed to diagnose cytomegalovirus status using the catalog of TCR beta chain sequences. In a later analysis, TCR nucleotide sequences were compared against IMGT/GENE-DB human TR gene sequences so that V and J genes could be assigned. Using the TCRdist pipeline, a later analysis assigned CDR3 sequences along with most-parsimonious VDJ recombination scenarios. In a later analysis, each TCR beta chain was defined by its CDR3 amino acid sequence together with its V-gene family, and reads lacking a unique V-gene family were excluded. In a later analysis, some 600 highly shared, low-generation-probability nucleotide sequences were removed to address suspected cross-contamination and a sequencing artifact. In a later analysis, a clonal expansion index was calculated for each public chain from normalized within-repertoire ranks of inferred template counts. In a later analysis, generation probabilities were computed using a VDJ recombination model fitted to out-of-frame rearrangements, and the results were checked against IGoR. A later analysis scored TCR-TCR, TCR-HLA and TCR-CMV co-occurrence with hypergeometric tests, applying a repertoire-size bias correction to TCR pairs. To estimate false discovery rates, a later analysis permuted the HLA or CMV assignments 20 times. A later analysis grouped co-occurring TCRs with DBSCAN, adding TCRdist sequence similarity when clustering within HLA-allele-positive subsets. Repertoires with fewer than 30,000 or more than 120,000 public chains, plus five repertoires with anomalous nucleotide sharing, were excluded from co-occurrence clustering. The clones in this table, taken by TCRdb from immuneACCESS, are in-frame only. Not every clone is retained; where verified, under half of the shortfall comes from an unresolved V gene, and the cause of the rest is unknown. V, J and clone size are taken as reported in that table, and D and trimming were inferred from the DNA itself. The sample includes 120,000 or so clones, with 81% observed a single time. The top ten clones comprise roughly 4.1% of the sample.

This clonotype was sampled from a man between 18 and 35 years old in good health and CMV-seropositive. Source material: PBMCs. The receptor chain draws on TRBV2 and TRBJ1-2; D gene: possibly TRBD1, on 5 matching bases. The base sequence is TGTGCCAGCAACCCTTCCAGGGACTATGGCTACACCTTC. Its coded protein is CASNPSRDYGYTF.